This TCR beta chain was obtained from a study of blood T cell repertoires in COVID-19. Germline V lookup: CDR1 SNHLY, CDR2 FYNNEI. This CDR3 has 14 amino acids. Trimming pared 5 bases from V and 2 bases from J, leaving 10 bases between. Assay used: immunoSEQ multiplex PCR; TCRdb lists only in-frame clones, some missing. This sample has under 140,000 clones, with 76% found just once. This clone appeared many times. The J gene is TRBJ1-5, the V gene TRBV2; weak D call: TRBD1 (6 bases). The sample consisted of peripheral blood. The receptor comes from a woman aged 80 or over with acute or convalescent COVID-19. Here the CDR3 DNA reads TGTGCCAGCAGTAATTCAGGGGGCAATCAGCCCCAGCATTTT. It yields the protein CASSNSGGNQPQHF.